This record covers a single TCR beta chain. Unique molecular identifiers featured in each of the TCR beta cDNA libraries. TCRdb ran MiXCR on the PCR reads and lists one entry per CDR3 protein. The sample lists about 620,000 distinct CDR3 sequences, roughly 46% seen once, with 1.5% to 2% in the top ten. The data derive from a study of post-analysis software for immune sequencing data. Sequenced sample: blood. The TCR sequence derives from a girl aged 10 to 17 with multiple sclerosis.

The chain's CDR3 is CASGRTGEETQYF. Written as DNA, the CDR3 is TGCGCCAGCGGCCGGACAGGGGAGGAGACCCAGTACTTC. The chain links TRBV5-1 to TRBJ2-5, with 9 bases aligning to TRBD1. Losses at the gene ends were 7 bases for V and 5 bases for J; bases not matched to a gene: 6. Per the germline V gene, CDR1 is SGHRS and CDR2 is YFSETQ. This CDR3 is built from 13 residues. The whole variable domain, remainder taken from reference TRBV5-1 and TRBJ2-5, is KAGVTQTPRYLIKTRGQQVTLSCSPISGHRSVSWYQQTPGQGLQFLFEYFSETQRNKGNFPGRFSGRQFSNSRSEMNVSTLELGDSALYLCASGRTGEETQYFGPGTRLLVL.